The clone carrying this T cell receptor (beta chain) was detected once. Its antigen remains unknown. The method was immunoSEQ multiplex PCR; TCRdb's version includes in-frame clones alone and lacks a portion of them. The top ten clones hold approximately 0.2% of a sample with 110,000 to 150,000 clones, 92% of them seen once. The record originates from a study of graft-versus-host responses after intestinal transplantation. The V gene lost 0 bases and the J gene lost 4 bases, with 7 bases spanning the gap. The CDR3 is 13 residues long. Germline-derived CDR1 and CDR2 are SGDLS and YYNGEE. Sequencing used unstimulated CD4+ T cells sorted from spleen or lymph node cells, obtained before intestinal transplant. The clonotype comes from a human donor who received an intestinal transplant. The gene calls are TRBV9 and TRBJ1-1; D is possibly TRBD1 (5 bases). The CDR3 sequence: CASSVEGVTEAFF. The CDR3 DNA reads TGTGCCAGCAGCGTAGAAGGGGTCACTGAAGCTTTCTTT. Combining the CDR3 with reference TRBV9 and TRBJ1-1 gives the whole variable domain DSGVTQTPKHLITATGQRVTLRCSPRSGDLSVYWYQQSLDQGLQFLIQYYNGEERAKGNILERFSAQQFPDLHSELNLSSLELGDSALYFCASSVEGVTEAFFGQGTRLTVV.